Listed below are T cell receptor beta chains from one sample, sequenced in a study of CD8 T cells in Susac syndrome. MiXCR, run by TCRdb on the immunoSEQ multiplex PCR reads, gives a single entry per CDR3 protein. The data show 300,000 to 350,000 distinct CDR3 sequences, about 90% seen once. The specimen sequenced was CD4+ T cells from PBMCs. The receptor set was obtained from a human donor with multiple sclerosis. The CDR3 runs from the conserved cysteine through the conserved F or W. A D gene is named only where the DNA matches it firmly. Some rows mark clone size as missing; the rest say once, few, many or name a class of expanded clone.

CDR3 DNA: TGCAGTGCTCCGCGAGGCCGGGGCTCTGGAAACACCATATATTTT
CDR3 protein: CSAPRGRGSGNTIYF
D gene: -
clone size: once
V gene: TRBV20-1
J gene: TRBJ1-3

CDR3 DNA: TGCAGTGCTAGTGTGCGGGGGACCTACAATGAGCAGTTCTTC
CDR3 protein: CSASVRGTYNEQFF
D gene: TRBD2
clone size: -
V gene: TRBV20-1
J gene: TRBJ2-1

CDR3 DNA: TGTGCCAGCGGGGGATCTGTCGGTCAAGAGACCCAGTACTTC
CDR3 protein: CASGGSVGQETQYF
D gene: -
clone size: once
V gene: TRBV6-1
J gene: TRBJ2-5

CDR3 DNA: TGCGCCAGCAGCTTGGGTGCAGGGAACTACGAGCAGTACTTC
CDR3 protein: CASSLGAGNYEQYF
D gene: -
clone size: few
V gene: TRBV5-1
J gene: TRBJ2-7

CDR3 DNA: TGTGCCAGCAGCTATTACACCGGGGAGCTGTTTTTT
CDR3 protein: CASSYYTGELFF
D gene: -
clone size: -
V gene: TRBV7-2
J gene: TRBJ2-2

CDR3 DNA: TGTGCCAGCAGCGGCTCCCGAATTTCCGCCTGGGCCAACGTCCTGACTTTC
CDR3 protein: CASSGSRISAWANVLTF
D gene: -
clone size: -
V gene: TRBV9
J gene: TRBJ2-6

CDR3 DNA: TGTGCCAGTAGTATCTACGGGACATCGACCTACGAGCAGTACTTC
CDR3 protein: CASSIYGTSTYEQYF
D gene: -
clone size: -
V gene: TRBV19
J gene: TRBJ2-7

CDR3 DNA: TGCGCCAGCAGCTTGGATGGGCTCGTCAGCACAGATACGCAGTATTTT
CDR3 protein: CASSLDGLVSTDTQYF
D gene: -
clone size: -
V gene: TRBV5-1
J gene: TRBJ2-3

CDR3 DNA: TGTGCCAGCAGCCAATGGGCTAGCGGGAGGGTGACTGAGCAGTTCTTC
CDR3 protein: CASSQWASGRVTEQFF
D gene: TRBD2
clone size: -
V gene: TRBV3-1
J gene: TRBJ2-1

CDR3 DNA: TGTGCCAGCAGTTACTCTCCCAGGAAGGCCGAAGCTTTCTTT
CDR3 protein: CASSYSPRKAEAFF
D gene: -
clone size: -
V gene: TRBV6-5
J gene: TRBJ1-1

CDR3 DNA: TGCGCCAGCAGCCCCCGGGACAGGGGGTCGGGAGAGCAGTACTTC
CDR3 protein: CASSPRDRGSGEQYF
D gene: TRBD1
clone size: -
V gene: TRBV5-1
J gene: TRBJ2-7

CDR3 DNA: TGCAGCGTTGAAACCACAGGGTCCGGGGAGCTGTTTTTT
CDR3 protein: CSVETTGSGELFF
D gene: -
clone size: -
V gene: TRBV29-1
J gene: TRBJ2-2

CDR3 DNA: TGTGCCAGCAGCTTAGAGGGGGGTAGACTTTTCCCCCAAGAGACCCAGTACTTC
CDR3 protein: CASSLEGGRLFPQETQYF
D gene: -
clone size: once
V gene: TRBV11-3
J gene: TRBJ2-5

CDR3 DNA: TGCAGTGCCCGGACAGGGAGGGATCAGCCCCAGCATTTT
CDR3 protein: CSARTGRDQPQHF
D gene: TRBD1
clone size: -
V gene: TRBV20-1
J gene: TRBJ1-5

CDR3 DNA: TGCGCCAGCAGCCAAGATGCCGCGGTCCGCTATGGCTACACCTTC
CDR3 protein: CASSQDAAVRYGYTF
D gene: -
clone size: few
V gene: TRBV4-1
J gene: TRBJ1-2

CDR3 DNA: TGTGCCAGCAGCTTACGACGGAAGAACACTGAAGCTTTCTTT
CDR3 protein: CASSLRRKNTEAFF
D gene: -
clone size: once
V gene: TRBV11-1
J gene: TRBJ1-1

CDR3 DNA: TGCAGCGCCGACGGGGCGATCGACACTGAAGCTTTCTTT
CDR3 protein: CSADGAIDTEAFF
D gene: -
clone size: -
V gene: TRBV29-1
J gene: TRBJ1-1

CDR3 DNA: TGTGCCAGCAGTACACGGGTATCTCACGGTTCGTCTCTCTACGAGCAGTACTTC
CDR3 protein: CASSTRVSHGSSLYEQYF
D gene: -
clone size: -
V gene: TRBV6-5
J gene: TRBJ2-7

CDR3 DNA: TGTGCCAGTAGTATCGGAGAGCGGCTAGTTAGCACAGATACGCAGTATTTT
CDR3 protein: CASSIGERLVSTDTQYF
D gene: -
clone size: -
V gene: TRBV19
J gene: TRBJ2-3

CDR3 DNA: TGTGCCAGCAGCTTGGACGGACGGTCGAACACTGAAGCTTTCTTT
CDR3 protein: CASSLDGRSNTEAFF
D gene: -
clone size: once
V gene: TRBV5-4
J gene: TRBJ1-1

CDR3 DNA: TGTGCCAGCAGCGGGAGGGCCTCCACAGATACGCAGTATTTT
CDR3 protein: CASSGRASTDTQYF
D gene: TRBD2
clone size: -
V gene: TRBV5-4
J gene: TRBJ2-3

CDR3 DNA: TGCAGCGTCCGAAGCGGGAGTGGAGCCACAGATACGCAGTATTTT
CDR3 protein: CSVRSGSGATDTQYF
D gene: TRBD2
clone size: -
V gene: TRBV29-1
J gene: TRBJ2-3

CDR3 DNA: TGTGCCAGTAGGACCCTCTCCGGGGGTTGGGGTACAGATACGCAGTATTTT
CDR3 protein: CASRTLSGGWGTDTQYF
D gene: -
clone size: -
V gene: TRBV19
J gene: TRBJ2-3

CDR3 DNA: TGCGCCAGCAGCTTGGGGTCCGGACAGAAACCTGAAGCTTTCTTT
CDR3 protein: CASSLGSGQKPEAFF
D gene: -
clone size: -
V gene: TRBV5-1
J gene: TRBJ1-1

CDR3 DNA: TGTGCCAGCAGCCGAGGACGCGGACAGGAACCCTACGAGCAGTACTTC
CDR3 protein: CASSRGRGQEPYEQYF
D gene: TRBD1
clone size: once
V gene: TRBV6-6
J gene: TRBJ2-7

CDR3 DNA: TGTGCCAGCAGCCTGCGAGCGGGAGTTGGGACCGGGGAGCTGTTTTTT
CDR3 protein: CASSLRAGVGTGELFF
D gene: TRBD2
clone size: -
V gene: TRBV5-5
J gene: TRBJ2-2

CDR3 DNA: TGCAGTGCTAGCCACGGGAGATTCACCTACGAGCAGTACTTC
CDR3 protein: CSASHGRFTYEQYF
D gene: -
clone size: -
V gene: TRBV20-1
J gene: TRBJ2-7

CDR3 DNA: TGCAGCGTTGGGGCGTATGCAGGGAACTACAATGAGCAGTTCTTC
CDR3 protein: CSVGAYAGNYNEQFF
D gene: -
clone size: -
V gene: TRBV29-1
J gene: TRBJ2-1

CDR3 DNA: TGTGCCAGCAGTGGCCGGGACAGGGGGGCCTACGAGCAGTACTTC
CDR3 protein: CASSGRDRGAYEQYF
D gene: TRBD1
clone size: -
V gene: TRBV6-1
J gene: TRBJ2-7

CDR3 DNA: TGCGCCAGCAGCCGCACCGGGACTAGAGGAGCGTCTAGCACAGATACGCAGTATTTT
CDR3 protein: CASSRTGTRGASSTDTQYF
D gene: TRBD2
clone size: once
V gene: TRBV5-1
J gene: TRBJ2-3

CDR3 DNA: TGCAGCGTTGAAGATGAGGGGGCCTGGTGGGGCCAAGAGACCCAGTACTTC
CDR3 protein: CSVEDEGAWWGQETQYF
D gene: TRBD1
clone size: -
V gene: TRBV29-1
J gene: TRBJ2-5

CDR3 DNA: TGTGCCAGTAGCCCTGGGACAGGGAGTAGCACAGATACGCAGTATTTT
CDR3 protein: CASSPGTGSSTDTQYF
D gene: TRBD1
clone size: -
V gene: TRBV19
J gene: TRBJ2-3

CDR3 DNA: TGTGCCAGTAGTACCCCAGGGGACGAGCAGTACTTC
CDR3 protein: CASSTPGDEQYF
D gene: -
clone size: -
V gene: TRBV19
J gene: TRBJ2-7

CDR3 DNA: TGTGCCAGCAGTCCCGGGAGACGGAGGGAGACCCAGTACTTC
CDR3 protein: CASSPGRRRETQYF
D gene: -
clone size: -
V gene: TRBV6-5
J gene: TRBJ2-5

CDR3 DNA: TGTGCCAGCAGCTTGCGTCAGGGGGGCGAGCAGTACTTC
CDR3 protein: CASSLRQGGEQYF
D gene: -
clone size: -
V gene: TRBV7-9
J gene: TRBJ2-7

CDR3 DNA: TGTGCCAGCAGCCCGACAGAGAACACCGGGGAGCTGTTTTTT
CDR3 protein: CASSPTENTGELFF
D gene: -
clone size: -
V gene: TRBV3-1
J gene: TRBJ2-2

CDR3 DNA: TGTGCCACCAGCAGAGATAGAGGGAAGGCAGATACGCAGTATTTT
CDR3 protein: CATSRDRGKADTQYF
D gene: -
clone size: -
V gene: TRBV15
J gene: TRBJ2-3

CDR3 DNA: TGTGCCATAAGACAGGGCCCCTACAATGAGCAGTTCTTC
CDR3 protein: CAIRQGPYNEQFF
D gene: TRBD1
clone size: -
V gene: TRBV10-3
J gene: TRBJ2-1

CDR3 DNA: TGTGCCAGCAGTTACCGCCTAGCGGGAAATACCGGGGAGCTGTTTTTT
CDR3 protein: CASSYRLAGNTGELFF
D gene: TRBD2
clone size: -
V gene: TRBV6-2/TRBV6-3
J gene: TRBJ2-2

CDR3 DNA: TGTGCCTGGAGTGCCCTTCGGGCAACTAATGAAAAACTGTTTTTT
CDR3 protein: CAWSALRATNEKLFF
D gene: -
clone size: -
V gene: TRBV30
J gene: TRBJ1-4

CDR3 DNA: TGTGCCAGCAGCCTAAACCCGGGACAAGGTCTAATCTTC
CDR3 protein: CASSLNPGQGLIF
D gene: -
clone size: -
V gene: TRBV7-6
J gene: TRBJ2-1

CDR3 DNA: TGTGCCAGCAGCCCGTTTCACAGGGGGACCGGGGAGCTGTTTTTT
CDR3 protein: CASSPFHRGTGELFF
D gene: TRBD1
clone size: -
V gene: TRBV7-2
J gene: TRBJ2-2

CDR3 DNA: TGTGCCAGCAGTTTAGGCCTGCGGGGCAATCAGCCCCAGCATTTT
CDR3 protein: CASSLGLRGNQPQHF
D gene: -
clone size: -
V gene: TRBV27
J gene: TRBJ1-5

CDR3 DNA: TGTGCCAGCAGGACGTACGATCAGCCCCAGCATTTT
CDR3 protein: CASRTYDQPQHF
D gene: -
clone size: -
V gene: TRBV7-9
J gene: TRBJ1-5

CDR3 DNA: TGTGCCTGGAATAGCGGGAACGGGGAGACCCAGTACTTC
CDR3 protein: CAWNSGNGETQYF
D gene: TRBD2
clone size: -
V gene: TRBV30
J gene: TRBJ2-5

CDR3 DNA: TGTGCCAGTAGCCGTCAAGCGGTTTACGAGCAGTACTTC
CDR3 protein: CASSRQAVYEQYF
D gene: -
clone size: few
V gene: TRBV19
J gene: TRBJ2-7

CDR3 DNA: TGTGCCAGTAGTAACCCCCTAGGAGGCTACACCTTC
CDR3 protein: CASSNPLGGYTF
D gene: -
clone size: -
V gene: TRBV19
J gene: TRBJ1-2

CDR3 DNA: TGTGCCAGCAGCTTAGCGGGACAGTATGGCTACACCTTC
CDR3 protein: CASSLAGQYGYTF
D gene: TRBD1
clone size: -
V gene: TRBV11-1
J gene: TRBJ1-2

CDR3 DNA: TGTGCCAGCAGGGGAGTTGGTGGCTACACCTTC
CDR3 protein: CASRGVGGYTF
D gene: -
clone size: -
V gene: TRBV6-5
J gene: TRBJ1-2

CDR3 DNA: TGTGCCAGCAGTCCTTCCCGGTTGACAGATACGCAGTATTTT
CDR3 protein: CASSPSRLTDTQYF
D gene: -
clone size: -
V gene: TRBV27
J gene: TRBJ2-3

CDR3 DNA: TGTGCCAGCAGCCGATTCGGGGGTGAAAAACTGTTTTTT
CDR3 protein: CASSRFGGEKLFF
D gene: -
clone size: -
V gene: TRBV3-1
J gene: TRBJ1-4

CDR3 DNA: TGTGCCAGCAGCTCATTCGGGCTAGCGGGAGGGCCCTCTTACAATGAGCAGTTCTTC
CDR3 protein: CASSSFGLAGGPSYNEQFF
D gene: TRBD2
clone size: once
V gene: TRBV7-9
J gene: TRBJ2-1

CDR3 DNA: TGTGCCAGCAGATTGACAGCTAACTATGGCTACACCTTC
CDR3 protein: CASRLTANYGYTF
D gene: -
clone size: -
V gene: TRBV6-1
J gene: TRBJ1-2

CDR3 DNA: TGCAGTGCTAGGAGTGTTAGCGGGGGGCCGGCGAGGGAGCAGTTCTTC
CDR3 protein: CSARSVSGGPAREQFF
D gene: TRBD2
clone size: -
V gene: TRBV20-1
J gene: TRBJ2-1

CDR3 DNA: TGTGCCAGCAGCGTGACGGGAGGGGGGAATGAGCAGTTCTTC
CDR3 protein: CASSVTGGGNEQFF
D gene: TRBD2
clone size: -
V gene: TRBV9
J gene: TRBJ2-1